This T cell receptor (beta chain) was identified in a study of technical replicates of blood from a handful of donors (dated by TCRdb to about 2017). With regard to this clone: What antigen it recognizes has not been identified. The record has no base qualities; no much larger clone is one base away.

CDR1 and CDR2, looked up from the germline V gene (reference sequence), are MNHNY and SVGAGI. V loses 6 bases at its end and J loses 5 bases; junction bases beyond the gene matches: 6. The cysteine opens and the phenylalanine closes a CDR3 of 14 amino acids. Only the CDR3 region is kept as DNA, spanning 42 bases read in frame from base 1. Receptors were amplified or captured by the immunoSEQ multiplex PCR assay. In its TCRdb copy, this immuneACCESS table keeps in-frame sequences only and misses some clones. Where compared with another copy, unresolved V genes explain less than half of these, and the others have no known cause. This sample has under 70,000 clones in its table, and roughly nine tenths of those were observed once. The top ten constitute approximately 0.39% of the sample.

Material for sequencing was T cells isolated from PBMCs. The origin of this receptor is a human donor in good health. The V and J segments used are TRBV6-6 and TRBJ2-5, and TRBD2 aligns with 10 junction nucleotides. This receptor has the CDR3 CASSLAGGWETQYF. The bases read TGTGCCAGCAGCTTAGCGGGAGGATGGGAGACCCAGTACTTC.